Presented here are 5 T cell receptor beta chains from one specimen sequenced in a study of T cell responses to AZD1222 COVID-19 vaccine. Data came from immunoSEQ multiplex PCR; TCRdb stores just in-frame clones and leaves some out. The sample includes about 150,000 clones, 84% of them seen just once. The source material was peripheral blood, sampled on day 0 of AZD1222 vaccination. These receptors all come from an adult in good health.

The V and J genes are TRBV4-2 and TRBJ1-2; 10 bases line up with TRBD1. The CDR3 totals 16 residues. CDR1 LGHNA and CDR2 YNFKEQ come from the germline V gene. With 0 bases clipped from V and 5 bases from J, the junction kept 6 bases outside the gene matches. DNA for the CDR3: TGTGCCAGCAGCCAAGATCCGGACAGGGGGAGATATGGCTACACCTTC. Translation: CASSQDPDRGRYGYTF.

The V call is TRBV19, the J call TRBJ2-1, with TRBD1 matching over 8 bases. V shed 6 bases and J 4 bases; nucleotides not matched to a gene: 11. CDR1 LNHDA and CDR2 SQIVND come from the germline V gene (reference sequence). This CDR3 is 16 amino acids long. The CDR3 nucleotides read TGTGCCAGTAGGCCTTCCGGGACAGGATTTTACAATGAGCAGTTCTTC. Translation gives CASRPSGTGFYNEQFF.

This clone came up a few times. The CDR3 bases are TGTGCCAGCAGCGTAGAACAGGGGGACACTGAAGCTTTCTTT. Its protein product is CASSVEQGDTEAFF. This chain joins TRBV9 and TRBJ1-1; 8 bases are a match to TRBD1. Germline assignment: CDR1 SGDLS and CDR2 YYNGEE. The CDR3 loop spans 14 amino acids. The trim removed 0 bases at V and 3 bases at J, leaving 1 base unmatched. Full variable domain (missing parts from reference TRBV9 and TRBJ1-1): DSGVTQTPKHLITATGQRVTLRCSPRSGDLSVYWYQQSLDQGLQFLIQYYNGEERAKGNILERFSAQQFPDLHSELNLSSLELGDSALYFCASSVEQGDTEAFFGQGTRLTVV.

Here the CDR3 DNA reads TGTGCCTGGAGTGTTCCGGGGTGGGGTGGGGCCAACGTCCTGACTTTC. Protein sequence: CAWSVPGWGGANVLTF. This chain links TRBV30 with TRBJ2-6; perhaps TRBD2 as D (5 bases). CDR1 and CDR2 (germline): GTSNPN, SVGIG (reference sequence). V was clipped by 0 bases and J by 3 bases, with 12 bases between them. The CDR3 has 16 residues. The entire variable domain, with the rest obtained from reference TRBV30 and TRBJ2-6, is as follows: SQTIHQWPATLVQPVGSPLSLECTVEGTSNPNLYWYRQAAGRGLQLLFYSVGIGQISSEVPQNLSASRPQDRQFILSSKKLLLSDSGFYLCAWSVPGWGGANVLTFGAGSRLTVL.

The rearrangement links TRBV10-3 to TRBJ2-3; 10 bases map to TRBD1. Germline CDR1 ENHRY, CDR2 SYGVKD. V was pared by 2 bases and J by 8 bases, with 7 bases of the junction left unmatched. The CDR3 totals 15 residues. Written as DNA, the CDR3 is TGTGCCATCAGTGAGGGACAGGGGGTTATGGGTACGCAGTATTTT. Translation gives CAISEGQGVMGTQYF.